Listed here are 2 T cell receptor beta chains from one sample, sequenced in a study of spatial heterogeneity in lung cancer. A single record per CDR3 protein comes from TCRdb applying MiXCR to the 5' RACE reads. The data contain 48,000 or so distinct CDR3 sequences, under 6% of them singletons. Time point in this sample: sample taken at primary tumor resection. Whole RNA, which was extracted from tumor, nontumor lung tissue or frozen PBMC, was sequenced without any cell sorting. Here the sequenced sample was PBMCs, taken at surgery. These receptors were taken from a male donor with early-stage non-small cell lung cancer.

This clonotype was counted many times. V and J are TRBV4-2 and TRBJ2-2, with 14 bases identical to TRBD2. Germline assignment: CDR1 LGHNA and CDR2 YNFKEQ. The CDR3 sequence is 16 residues long. The trim removed 4 bases at V and 6 bases at J, leaving 4 bases unmatched. For the CDR3, the DNA is TGTGCCAGCAGCCGCAGACTAGCGGGAGGGCCCGGGGAGCTGTTTTTT. Amino acid sequence: CASSRRLAGGPGELFF.

This clonotype was recorded many times. This chain joins TRBV25-1 and TRBJ2-4; D possibly corresponds to TRBD1 (7 bases). The germline CDR1 and CDR2 sequences are MGHDK and SYGVNS. This CDR3 comprises 14 residues. The ends were cut back, 1 base at V and 7 bases at J, with 11 bases in the middle. The CDR3 here is CASSELQGGNIQYF. Here the CDR3 DNA reads TGTGCCAGCAGTGAATTGCAGGGGGGTAACATTCAGTACTTC.